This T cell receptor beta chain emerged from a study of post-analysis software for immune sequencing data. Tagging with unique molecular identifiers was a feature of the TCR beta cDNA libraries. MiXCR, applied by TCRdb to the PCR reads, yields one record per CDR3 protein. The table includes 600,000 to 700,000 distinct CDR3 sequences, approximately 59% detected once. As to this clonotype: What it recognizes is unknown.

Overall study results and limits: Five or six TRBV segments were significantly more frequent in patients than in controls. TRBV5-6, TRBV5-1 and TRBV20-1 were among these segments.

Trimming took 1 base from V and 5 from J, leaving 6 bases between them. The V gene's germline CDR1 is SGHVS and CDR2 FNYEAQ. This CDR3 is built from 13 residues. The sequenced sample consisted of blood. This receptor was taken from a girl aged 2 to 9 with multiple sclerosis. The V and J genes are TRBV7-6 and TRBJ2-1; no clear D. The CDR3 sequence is CASSLDTDNEQFF. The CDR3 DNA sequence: TGTGCCAGCAGCTTAGATACCGACAATGAGCAGTTCTTC.